The 27 T cell receptor beta chains presented below share a single source sample, sequenced in a study of a mutant IDH1 vaccine in newly diagnosed glioma. Here immunoSEQ multiplex PCR was the method, and the copy in TCRdb shows in-frame clones only, minus some. The sample holds 60,000 or so clones; around 84% are singletons and the top ten take about 4.2%. Time point specified: week 35, safety follow-up. One vaccine dose held 300 ug of mutant IDH1 20-mer peptide and came with topical imiquimod. No antigen is known for these receptors. The starting material was PBMCs, obtained from a glioma patient whose treatment included an IDH1 peptide vaccine. The receptors were sampled from a man aged 30-40 years with glioma.

This clone came up a few times. The chain carries TRBV19 and TRBJ2-3; 10 bases agree with TRBD1. The CDR3 has 15 residues. CDR1 is LNHDA, CDR2 SQIVND, per germline (reference sequence). Trimming took 7 bases from V and 5 from J; bases not matched to a gene: 9. In DNA, the CDR3 is TGTGCCAGTACGCCCGGGACAGGGGAGGTAGATACGCAGTATTTT. It codes for CASTPGTGEVDTQYF.

The genes are TRBV5-6 and TRBJ2-7, with 9 bases aligning to TRBD1. With V trimmed by 2 bases and J by 9 bases, 9 bases remained unmatched. Germline assignment: CDR1 SGHDT and CDR2 YYEEEE. The CDR3 is 14 residues long. The CDR3 DNA reads TGTGCCAGCAGCTTCGGGACAGGGATTCCGGGGCAGTACTTC. Its translation is CASSFGTGIPGQYF.

V usage is TRBV6-1 and J usage is TRBJ1-2; D uncertain. Germline CDR1 reads MNHNS; CDR2 reads SASEGT. The CDR3 consists of 12 residues. Trimming took off 2 bases at V and 5 bases at J, with 6 bases between the two ends. Here the CDR3 DNA reads TGTGCCAGCAGTGAAATGGGATATGGCTACACCTTC. Translated: CASSEMGYGYTF.

This chain uses TRBV28 with TRBJ1-5; perhaps TRBD1 as D (6 bases). Germline CDR1 and CDR2: MDHEN and SYDVKM. The ends were cut back, 4 bases at V and 1 base at J, with 14 bases in the middle. The CDR3 extends over 16 amino acids. The chain's CDR3 is CASSYSGAESNQPQHF. The CDR3 DNA reads TGTGCCAGCAGTTATTCGGGGGCAGAAAGCAATCAGCCCCAGCATTTT.

V and J are TRBV5-1 and TRBJ2-1, with D hard to call. Trimming left V 7 bases short and J 6 bases short, with 11 bases between. The germline gives CDR1 SGHRS, CDR2 YFSETQ. The length of the CDR3 is 12 residues. The CDR3 DNA follows: TGCGCCAGCGCGAGTCAATTCAATGAGCAGTTCTTC. The encoded protein is CASASQFNEQFF. Combining the CDR3 with reference TRBV5-1 and TRBJ2-1 gives the whole variable domain KAGVTQTPRYLIKTRGQQVTLSCSPISGHRSVSWYQQTPGQGLQFLFEYFSETQRNKGNFPGRFSGRQFSNSRSEMNVSTLELGDSALYLCASASQFNEQFFGPGTRLTVL.

The J gene is TRBJ2-5, the V gene TRBV7-2, with D possibly TRBD1 on 5 matching bases. Germline CDR1 and CDR2: SGHTA and FQGNSA. V lost 2 bases, J lost 1 base, and 8 bases lay in between. The CDR3 length is 14 residues. CDR3 sequence: CASSLQGPQETQYF. The CDR3 bases are TGTGCCAGCAGCTTACAGGGTCCCCAAGAGACCCAGTACTTC.

In DNA, the CDR3 is TGCGCCAGCAGCACCCGGACAGGGAACACTGAAGCTTTCTTT. It codes for CASSTRTGNTEAFF. The chain employs TRBV5-1 and TRBJ1-1; 7 nucleotides match TRBD1. The CDR3 consists of 14 residues. Germline values: CDR1 SGHRS, CDR2 YFSETQ. After removal of 4 bases from V and 1 base from J, the junction contained 4 bases not matched to a gene.

The chain couples TRBV7-9 to TRBJ1-2; D gene uncertain. V was shortened by 5 bases and J by 4 bases, with 17 bases between the two germline ends. Germline V gene lookup returns CDR1 SEHNR and CDR2 FQNEAQ (reference sequence). The CDR3 consists of 15 residues. The CDR3 sequence is CASSPIVDKIYGYTF. The CDR3 DNA is TGTGCCAGCAGCCCCATTGTCGACAAAATCTATGGCTACACCTTC.

This chain uses TRBV25-1 with TRBJ2-7, with a tentative D call TRBD1 (6 bases). CDR3 size: 12 residues. Germline V lookup: CDR1 MGHDK, CDR2 SYGVNS. Trimming removed 8 bases at V and 3 bases at J, with 11 bases between. CDR3 sequence (DNA): TGTGCCAGCTCCACAGGGTTCTACGAGCAGTACTTC. Encoded protein: CASSTGFYEQYF.

This rearrangement joins TRBV4-1 to TRBJ1-5, with unresolved D. V lost 1 base to trimming and J lost 2 bases, with 18 bases between them. Per the germline V gene, CDR1 is MGHRA and CDR2 is YSYEKL. The CDR3 length is 18 residues. CDR3 amino acids: CASSQGNLRGRGNQPQHF. CDR3 bases: TGCGCCAGCAGCCAAGGAAATCTACGGGGTAGGGGCAATCAGCCCCAGCATTTT.

The chain employs TRBV5-1 and TRBJ2-7, with 8 bases lining up with TRBD2. The germline V gene has CDR1 SGHRS and CDR2 YFSETQ. The J segment lost 5 bases and the V segment lost 5 bases, leaving 6 bases of the junction unmatched. The CDR3 has 13 amino acids. The CDR3 DNA is TGCGCCAGCAGAAGCGGGGGACCTGACGAGCAGTACTTC. Protein sequence: CASRSGGPDEQYF.

The table lists this clone with a count of one. The rearrangement links TRBV13 to TRBJ2-5; TRBD2 aligns across 7 bases. From germline, CDR1 is PRHDT and CDR2 FYEKMQ (reference sequence). The CDR3 consists of 18 residues. J lost 5 bases, V lost 3 bases, and 18 bases had no gene match. In DNA, the CDR3 is TGTGCCAGCAGCTTTCGGTGGGGCCCGGCAGGAGCGGGGGAGACCCAGTACTTC. Protein: CASSFRWGPAGAGETQYF.

The V gene is TRBV11-3, the J gene TRBJ2-3, with D possibly being TRBD2 (5 bases). Per the germline V gene, CDR1 is SGHNT and CDR2 is YENEEA. V was shortened by 1 base and J by 2 bases, with 13 bases between the two germline ends. The CDR3 spans 16 residues. The CDR3: CASSLGGSRTTDTQYF. As DNA, the CDR3 is TGTGCCAGCAGCTTAGGCGGGTCCAGGACCACAGATACGCAGTATTTT.

The sample holds a few counts of this clone. The identical CDR3 is also encoded by other nucleotide sequences in the sample. The chain uses TRBV5-8 and TRBJ2-7; 8 bases match TRBD2. The CDR3 runs 14 residues. The junction had 2 bases not matched to a gene; V was cut back by 3 bases and J by 0 bases. Germline CDR1 reads SGHTS; CDR2 reads YDEGEE. This chain's CDR3 is CASSWTSSSYEQYF. The CDR3 bases are TGTGCCAGCAGCTGGACTAGCAGCTCCTACGAGCAGTACTTC.

The CDR3 nucleotides read TGTGCCAGTAGTACCAAGACAGCTTCGGAAAAACTGTTTTTT. Protein product: CASSTKTASEKLFF. The rearrangement links TRBV19 to TRBJ1-4, with TRBD1 as a possible D gene (5 bases). The germline V and J ends were trimmed by 4 bases and 8 bases, with 14 bases remaining between them. The CDR3 runs 14 residues. Germline CDR1 is LNHDA and CDR2 is SQIVND (reference sequence).

This rearrangement joins TRBV10-2 to TRBJ2-5; either TRBD1 or TRBD2 may supply D (5 bases each). The germline gives CDR1 WSHSY, CDR2 SAAADI. With 3 bases removed from V and 5 bases from J, the gap between germline ends came to 19 bases. The length of the CDR3 is 16 residues. CDR3 loop: CASSEGWDAQGETQYF. As DNA, the CDR3 is TGCGCCAGCAGTGAAGGGTGGGACGCGCAAGGGGAGACCCAGTACTTC.

In its sample, this clone was seen once. V is TRBV6-4 and J is TRBJ1-1, with D hard to call. Trimming shortened V by 4 bases and J by 1 base, and 10 bases separated the two germline ends. The germline V gene has CDR1 MRHNA and CDR2 SNTAGT. The CDR3 extends over 14 amino acids. The CDR3 loop reads CASSAIEGNTEAFF. DNA for the CDR3: TGTGCCAGCAGTGCCATAGAGGGGAACACTGAAGCTTTCTTT.

The chain joins TRBV18 to TRBJ1-1; possibly TRBD1 for D (5 bases). V was shortened by 3 bases and J by 0 bases, with 23 bases between the two germline ends. The CDR3 runs to 19 residues. Germline CDR1 is KGHSH and CDR2 is LQKENI. CDR3 bases: TGTGCCAGCTCACCCCGAGGAGGGGTGGCAGGCCCCATGAACACTGAAGCTTTCTTT. As protein: CASSPRGGVAGPMNTEAFF.

This clone was seen a single time. The chain employs TRBV7-6 and TRBJ2-1, with TRBD2 identical over 7 bases. Germline-derived CDR1 and CDR2 are SGHVS and FNYEAQ. V gave up 2 bases and J gave up 0 bases; unmatched junction bases: 13. The CDR3 has 19 amino acids. This CDR3 reads CASSLHSGEVDLSYNEQFF. Here the CDR3 DNA reads TGTGCCAGCAGCTTACACAGCGGGGAGGTTGATCTCTCCTACAATGAGCAGTTCTTC.

The rearrangement joins TRBV11-2 to TRBJ1-4; 7 bases align to TRBD1. The germline V gene encodes CDR1 SGHAT and CDR2 FQNNGV. CDR3 length: 14 amino acids. Unmatched junction bases numbered 9, after V lost 6 bases and J lost 8 bases. This chain's CDR3 is CASRKPGGLEKLFF. The CDR3 bases are TGTGCCAGCAGGAAACCAGGGGGTTTAGAAAAACTGTTTTTT.

The chain combines TRBV5-6 with TRBJ1-2; 8 bases are shared with TRBD1. V was clipped by 0 bases and J by 2 bases; unmatched bases: 3. This CDR3 region has 15 residues. Germline loops: CDR1 SGHDT, CDR2 YYEEEE. The CDR3 DNA reads as TGTGCCAGCAGCTTGGGACAGGGGTTGAACTATGGCTACACCTTC. Its protein product is CASSLGQGLNYGYTF.

The V and J genes are TRBV5-1 and TRBJ1-5, with 7 bases that match TRBD1. Trimming cost V 4 bases and J 6 bases; bases outside gene matches: 10. This CDR3 spans 15 amino acids. Germline V gives CDR1 SGHRS, CDR2 YFSETQ. The CDR3 DNA sequence: TGCGCCAGCAGCCATGAGGGGGCACGGGGTCAGCCCCAGCATTTT. Translation: CASSHEGARGQPQHF.

This clone was seen more than once but under ten times. This sequence joins TRBV6-1 and TRBJ2-5; D remains ambiguous. The CDR3 is 13 residues long. V was cut by 7 bases and J by 0 bases, with 9 bases left in between. CDR1 and CDR2 from the germline V gene are MNHNS and SASEGT. CDR3 region: CASTRTNQETQYF. Written as DNA, the CDR3 is TGTGCCAGCACTCGAACTAACCAAGAGACCCAGTACTTC.

V gene TRBV2 combines with J gene TRBJ1-5, with 11 positions matching TRBD1. CDR3 size: 15 residues. V trimming: 6 bases; J trimming: 7 bases; junction bases outside the gene matches: 8. Germline CDR1 is SNHLY and CDR2 is FYNNEI. The CDR3 region is CASRKDRGQDQPQHF. Written as DNA, the CDR3 is TGTGCCAGCAGGAAGGACAGGGGGCAAGACCAGCCCCAGCATTTT.

This clone was seen only a few times. The chain couples TRBV7-9 to TRBJ1-1, with 9 bases aligning to TRBD1. Germline-derived CDR1 and CDR2 are SEHNR and FQNEAQ (reference sequence). CDR3 length: 16 amino acids. Trimming cost V 4 bases and J 6 bases; bases outside gene matches: 12. CDR3 loop: CASSSLYRGLKAEAFF. The CDR3 nucleotides are TGTGCCAGCAGCTCGTTATACAGGGGGCTGAAAGCTGAAGCTTTCTTT.

In its sample, this clone was seen once. The chain employs TRBV4-1 and TRBJ2-7; 9 nucleotides agree with TRBD1. Germline values: CDR1 MGHRA, CDR2 YSYEKL. The CDR3 extends over 16 amino acids. The J segment lost 3 bases and the V segment lost 1 base, leaving 7 bases of the junction unmatched. CDR3 bases: TGCGCCAGCAGCCAAGGCTGGGGGGGACAGGGCTACGAGCAGTACTTC. Amino acid sequence: CASSQGWGGQGYEQYF.

The chain couples TRBV9 to TRBJ2-5; 8 bases are a match to TRBD1. V lost 3 bases, J lost 4 bases, and 5 bases stayed unmatched. Germline CDR1 reads SGDLS; CDR2 reads YYNGEE. This CDR3 has 14 residues. CDR3 in amino acids: CASSASRGRETQYF. Here the CDR3 DNA reads TGTGCCAGCAGCGCATCCAGGGGGCGAGAGACCCAGTACTTC.